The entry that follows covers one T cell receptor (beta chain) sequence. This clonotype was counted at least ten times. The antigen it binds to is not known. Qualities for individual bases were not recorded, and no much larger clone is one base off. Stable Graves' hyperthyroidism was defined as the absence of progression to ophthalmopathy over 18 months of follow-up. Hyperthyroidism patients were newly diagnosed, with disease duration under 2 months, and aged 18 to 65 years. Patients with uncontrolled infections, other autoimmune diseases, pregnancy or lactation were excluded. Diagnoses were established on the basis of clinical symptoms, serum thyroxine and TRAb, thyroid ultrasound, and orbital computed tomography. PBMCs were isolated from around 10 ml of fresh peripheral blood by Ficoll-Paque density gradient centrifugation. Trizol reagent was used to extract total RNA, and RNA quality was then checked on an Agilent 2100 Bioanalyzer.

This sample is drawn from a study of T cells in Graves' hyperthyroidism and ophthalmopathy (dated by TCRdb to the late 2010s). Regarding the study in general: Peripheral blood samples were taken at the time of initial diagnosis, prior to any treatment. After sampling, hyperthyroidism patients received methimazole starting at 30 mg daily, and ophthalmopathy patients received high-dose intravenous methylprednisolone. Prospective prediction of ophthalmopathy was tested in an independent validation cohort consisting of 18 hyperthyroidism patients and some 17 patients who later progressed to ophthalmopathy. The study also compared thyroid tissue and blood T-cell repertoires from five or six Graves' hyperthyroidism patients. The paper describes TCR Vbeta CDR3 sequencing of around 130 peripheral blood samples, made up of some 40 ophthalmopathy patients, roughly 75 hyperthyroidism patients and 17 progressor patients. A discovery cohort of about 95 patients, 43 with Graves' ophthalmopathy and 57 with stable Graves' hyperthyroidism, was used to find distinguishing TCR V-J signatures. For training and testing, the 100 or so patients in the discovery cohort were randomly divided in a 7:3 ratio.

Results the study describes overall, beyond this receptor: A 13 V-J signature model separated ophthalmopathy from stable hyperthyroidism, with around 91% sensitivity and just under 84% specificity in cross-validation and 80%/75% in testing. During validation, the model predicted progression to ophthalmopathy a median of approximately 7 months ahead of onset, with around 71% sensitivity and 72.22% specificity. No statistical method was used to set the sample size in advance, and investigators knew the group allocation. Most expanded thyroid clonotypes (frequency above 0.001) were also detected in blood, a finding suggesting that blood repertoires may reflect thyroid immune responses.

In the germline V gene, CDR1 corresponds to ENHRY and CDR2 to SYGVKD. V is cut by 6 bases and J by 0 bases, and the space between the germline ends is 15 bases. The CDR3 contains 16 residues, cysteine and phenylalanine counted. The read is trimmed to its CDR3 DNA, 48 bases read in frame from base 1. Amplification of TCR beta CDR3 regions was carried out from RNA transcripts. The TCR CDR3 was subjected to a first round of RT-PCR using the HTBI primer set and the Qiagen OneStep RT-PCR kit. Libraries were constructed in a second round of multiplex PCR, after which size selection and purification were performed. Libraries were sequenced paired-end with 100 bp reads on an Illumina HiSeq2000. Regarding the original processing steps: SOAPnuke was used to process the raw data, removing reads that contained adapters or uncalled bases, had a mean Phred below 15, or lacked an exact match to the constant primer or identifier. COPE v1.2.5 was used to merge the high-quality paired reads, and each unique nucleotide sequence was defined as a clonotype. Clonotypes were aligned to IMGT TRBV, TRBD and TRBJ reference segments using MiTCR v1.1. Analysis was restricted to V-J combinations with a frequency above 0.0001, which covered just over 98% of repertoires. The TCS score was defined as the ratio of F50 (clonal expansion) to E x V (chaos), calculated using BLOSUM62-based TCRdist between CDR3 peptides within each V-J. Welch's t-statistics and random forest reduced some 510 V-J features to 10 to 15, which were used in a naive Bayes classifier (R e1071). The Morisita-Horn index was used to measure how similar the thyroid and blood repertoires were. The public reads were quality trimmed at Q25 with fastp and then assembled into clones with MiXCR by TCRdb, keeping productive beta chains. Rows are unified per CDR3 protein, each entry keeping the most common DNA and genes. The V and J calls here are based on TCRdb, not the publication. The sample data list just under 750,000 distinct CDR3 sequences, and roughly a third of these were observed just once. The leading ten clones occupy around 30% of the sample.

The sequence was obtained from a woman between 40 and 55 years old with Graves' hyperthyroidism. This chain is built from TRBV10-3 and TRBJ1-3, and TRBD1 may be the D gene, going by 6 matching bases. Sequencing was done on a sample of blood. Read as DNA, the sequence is TGTGCCATCAGATCCACAGGGTCTAGCTCTGGAAACACCATATATTTT. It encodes CAIRSTGSSSGNTIYF.